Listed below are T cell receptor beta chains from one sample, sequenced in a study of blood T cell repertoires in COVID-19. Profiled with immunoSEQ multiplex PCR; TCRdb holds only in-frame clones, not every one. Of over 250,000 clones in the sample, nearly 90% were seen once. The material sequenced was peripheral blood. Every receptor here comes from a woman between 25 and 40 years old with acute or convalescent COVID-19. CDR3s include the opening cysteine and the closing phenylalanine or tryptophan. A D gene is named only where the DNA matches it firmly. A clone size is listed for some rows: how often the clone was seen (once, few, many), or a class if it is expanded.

CDR3 DNA: TGTGCCACCTTTCCCTCTAGTTTGGGCAGGGGGATCACCTTC; CDR3 protein: CATFPSSLGRGITF; J gene: TRBJ1-2; V gene: TRBV24-1; D gene: TRBD1; clone size: -
CDR3 DNA: TGTGCCAGCTCATTCTCAGGACTAGTAGAAGGCAATGAGCAGTTCTTC; CDR3 protein: CASSFSGLVEGNEQFF; J gene: TRBJ2-1; V gene: TRBV18; D gene: TRBD2; clone size: -
CDR3 DNA: TGTGCCAGCAGCGGGACAGTTAGTGGGGCCAACGTCCTGACTTTC; CDR3 protein: CASSGTVSGANVLTF; J gene: TRBJ2-6; V gene: TRBV9; D gene: -; clone size: -
CDR3 DNA: TGTGCCAGTAGTAAAACAGGTCTACCGAACACCGGGGAGCTGTTTTTT; CDR3 protein: CASSKTGLPNTGELFF; J gene: TRBJ2-2; V gene: TRBV19; D gene: -; clone size: -
CDR3 DNA: TGTGCCAGTAGTATCGACACGACGGGGACTGAAGCTTTCTTT; CDR3 protein: CASSIDTTGTEAFF; J gene: TRBJ1-1; V gene: TRBV19; D gene: -; clone size: -
CDR3 DNA: TGTGCCAGCAGCTTAGGTCCCGGGACAGTGAACACCATATATTTT; CDR3 protein: CASSLGPGTVNTIYF; J gene: TRBJ1-3; V gene: TRBV7-6; D gene: TRBD1; clone size: -
CDR3 DNA: TGCAGCGTTGAGCCAGAGAACACCGGGGAGCTGTTTTTT; CDR3 protein: CSVEPENTGELFF; J gene: TRBJ2-2; V gene: TRBV29-1; D gene: -; clone size: -
CDR3 DNA: TGTGCCAGCAGCTTGACCAGGGGACCCACTGAAGCTTTCTTT; CDR3 protein: CASSLTRGPTEAFF; J gene: TRBJ1-1; V gene: TRBV7-9; D gene: -; clone size: -
CDR3 DNA: TGTGCCAGCAGCCAAGGACTAGCGGGAGACGGCAATGAGCAGTTCTTC; CDR3 protein: CASSQGLAGDGNEQFF; J gene: TRBJ2-1; V gene: TRBV3-1/TRBV3-2; D gene: TRBD2; clone size: few
CDR3 DNA: TGTGCCAGCAGCTTTATTCAAGAGACCCAGTACTTC; CDR3 protein: CASSFIQETQYF; J gene: TRBJ2-5; V gene: TRBV11-3; D gene: -; clone size: once
CDR3 DNA: TGTGCCAGCAGCCCCCGGGCACTAGTGCTTGTCACAGATACGCAGTATTTT; CDR3 protein: CASSPRALVLVTDTQYF; J gene: TRBJ2-3; V gene: TRBV5-5; D gene: -; clone size: -
CDR3 DNA: TGTGCCAGCAGCATTAGACAGGGAGCAGGCACAGATACGCAGTATTTT; CDR3 protein: CASSIRQGAGTDTQYF; J gene: TRBJ2-3; V gene: TRBV9; D gene: TRBD1; clone size: -
CDR3 DNA: TGTGCCATCAGTACGGACTCAAACTCCTACAATGAGCAGTTCTTC; CDR3 protein: CAISTDSNSYNEQFF; J gene: TRBJ2-1; V gene: TRBV10-3; D gene: -; clone size: -
CDR3 DNA: TGTGCCAGCAGCACGGGACTAGCGTCATTCATCGGGAATGAGCAGTTCTTC; CDR3 protein: CASSTGLASFIGNEQFF; J gene: TRBJ2-1; V gene: TRBV7-6; D gene: TRBD2; clone size: few
CDR3 DNA: TGTGCCAGCAGCAAAAAAAGGGGGACCCGACAGAACAATCAGCCCCAGCATTTT; CDR3 protein: CASSKKRGTRQNNQPQHF; J gene: TRBJ1-5; V gene: TRBV21-1; D gene: -; clone size: once
CDR3 DNA: TGTGCCAGCATATTGGGACAGTCGGTCTCTGGGGCCAACGTCCTGACTTTC; CDR3 protein: CASILGQSVSGANVLTF; J gene: TRBJ2-6; V gene: TRBV21-1; D gene: -; clone size: -
CDR3 DNA: TGTGCCAGTAAGGGCGGGGGATGGCCGGGGGAGCTGTTTTTT; CDR3 protein: CASKGGGWPGELFF; J gene: TRBJ2-2; V gene: TRBV19; D gene: TRBD2; clone size: -
CDR3 DNA: TGTGCCAGCAGACATACCGGGACAGGTATTTCGGGTGAGCAGTTCTTC; CDR3 protein: CASRHTGTGISGEQFF; J gene: TRBJ2-1; V gene: TRBV14; D gene: TRBD1; clone size: -
CDR3 DNA: TGTGCCAGCAGCTTGGCCAGGATTCATACGCAGTATTTT; CDR3 protein: CASSLARIHTQYF; J gene: TRBJ2-3; V gene: TRBV11-2; D gene: -; clone size: -
CDR3 DNA: TGTGCCAGCAGCTCCCCCGACAGGCTCCGTGAAAAACTGTTTTTT; CDR3 protein: CASSSPDRLREKLFF; J gene: TRBJ1-4; V gene: TRBV11-3; D gene: -; clone size: -
CDR3 DNA: TGTGCCATCAGTATAACTAGCGGGAGCTACAATGAGCAGTTCTTC; CDR3 protein: CAISITSGSYNEQFF; J gene: TRBJ2-1; V gene: TRBV10-3; D gene: TRBD2; clone size: -
CDR3 DNA: TGCAGTGCTAGTGAATCGTCCCGGGTTTACGAGCAGTACTTC; CDR3 protein: CSASESSRVYEQYF; J gene: TRBJ2-7; V gene: TRBV20-1; D gene: -; clone size: -
CDR3 DNA: TGTGCCAGCAGCTCAGTGACTCGTCCCACCGGGGAGCTGTTTTTT; CDR3 protein: CASSSVTRPTGELFF; J gene: TRBJ2-2; V gene: TRBV7-2; D gene: -; clone size: -
CDR3 DNA: TGTGCCAGCAGCCTGGGGGCGGGATTCGAGCAGTACTTC; CDR3 protein: CASSLGAGFEQYF; J gene: TRBJ2-7; V gene: TRBV5-8; D gene: -; clone size: few
CDR3 DNA: TGTGCCAGCAACACAGGGGGAGTGAGTGGTCAGCCCCAGCATTTT; CDR3 protein: CASNTGGVSGQPQHF; J gene: TRBJ1-5; V gene: TRBV6-4; D gene: TRBD1; clone size: -
CDR3 DNA: TGTGCCAGCAGTCTTAGCCCCGGGGAGCTGTTTTTT; CDR3 protein: CASSLSPGELFF; J gene: TRBJ2-2; V gene: TRBV2; D gene: -; clone size: -
CDR3 DNA: TGTGCCAGCACCGAAGGGGTTGGTAGCGGGTGGGCCTACGAGCAGTACTTC; CDR3 protein: CASTEGVGSGWAYEQYF; J gene: TRBJ2-7; V gene: TRBV11-2; D gene: TRBD2; clone size: -
CDR3 DNA: TGTGCCAGAAGCTTAGTTGGCCACAATAGCAATCAGCCCCAGCATTTT; CDR3 protein: CARSLVGHNSNQPQHF; J gene: TRBJ1-5; V gene: TRBV7-5; D gene: -; clone size: -
CDR3 DNA: TGTGCCAGCAGTCACCCTAAGCGGGAGTTACTCTACAATGAGCAGTTCTTC; CDR3 protein: CASSHPKRELLYNEQFF; J gene: TRBJ2-1; V gene: TRBV7-8; D gene: TRBD2; clone size: -
CDR3 DNA: TGCGCCAGCAACGAGATCCAGGCAAACTCCTACGAGCAGTACTTC; CDR3 protein: CASNEIQANSYEQYF; J gene: TRBJ2-7; V gene: TRBV5-1; D gene: -; clone size: -
CDR3 DNA: TGTGCCTGGACGGGAGATGCAACTAATGAAAAACTGTTTTTT; CDR3 protein: CAWTGDATNEKLFF; J gene: TRBJ1-4; V gene: TRBV30; D gene: -; clone size: -
CDR3 DNA: TGCGCCAGCAGCCAAGGGGCGAGCGGGAGGGCCTCCAATGAGCAGTTCTTC; CDR3 protein: CASSQGASGRASNEQFF; J gene: TRBJ2-1; V gene: TRBV4-3; D gene: TRBD2; clone size: -
CDR3 DNA: TGTGCCAGTACACCCGGGTTAGGGACTAGTACCCAGTACTTC; CDR3 protein: CASTPGLGTSTQYF; J gene: TRBJ2-7; V gene: TRBV19; D gene: TRBD2; clone size: -
CDR3 DNA: TGTGCCATCAAGGGGCAGGGAGGATACGAGCAGTACTTC; CDR3 protein: CAIKGQGGYEQYF; J gene: TRBJ2-7; V gene: TRBV10-3; D gene: -; clone size: -
CDR3 DNA: TGCAGCGTTGGGGACAGCCAAGAGACCCAGTACTTC; CDR3 protein: CSVGDSQETQYF; J gene: TRBJ2-5; V gene: TRBV29-1; D gene: TRBD1; clone size: -
CDR3 DNA: TGCAGTGCTAGTTCTCCAGGGGAATATGGCGAGCAGTACTTC; CDR3 protein: CSASSPGEYGEQYF; J gene: TRBJ2-7; V gene: TRBV20-1; D gene: -; clone size: once
CDR3 DNA: TGCGCCAGCAGCGCGGCGACAGGCAATGAGCAGTTCTTC; CDR3 protein: CASSAATGNEQFF; J gene: TRBJ2-1; V gene: TRBV5-1; D gene: -; clone size: -
CDR3 DNA: TGTGCCAGCAAAGGACAGGGCTACACCTTC; CDR3 protein: CASKGQGYTF; J gene: TRBJ1-2; V gene: TRBV9; D gene: -; clone size: -
CDR3 DNA: TGTGCCAGCAGTTCCTGGACTCTTTCCACAGATACGCAGTATTTT; CDR3 protein: CASSSWTLSTDTQYF; J gene: TRBJ2-3; V gene: TRBV6-2/TRBV6-3; D gene: -; clone size: -
CDR3 DNA: TGTGCCAGCAGTTTCGACCCCAGGGAAGGAGAGACCCAGTACTTC; CDR3 protein: CASSFDPREGETQYF; J gene: TRBJ2-5; V gene: TRBV6-5; D gene: -; clone size: -
CDR3 DNA: TGTGCCAGCTCAAAAGACAGGGTAAACAATCAGCCCCAGCATTTT; CDR3 protein: CASSKDRVNNQPQHF; J gene: TRBJ1-5; V gene: TRBV18; D gene: TRBD1; clone size: -
CDR3 DNA: TGTGCCAGCAGGACTATGGCGGAGGTCTACAATGAGCAGTTCTTC; CDR3 protein: CASRTMAEVYNEQFF; J gene: TRBJ2-1; V gene: TRBV6-5; D gene: -; clone size: few
CDR3 DNA: TGTGCCAGCAGCTTAAATCTGGGCCCCTCCTACGAGCAGTACTTC; CDR3 protein: CASSLNLGPSYEQYF; J gene: TRBJ2-7; V gene: TRBV11-3; D gene: -; clone size: once
CDR3 DNA: TGTGCCAGCAGGCGCGGTAATGAAAAACTGTTTTTT; CDR3 protein: CASRRGNEKLFF; J gene: TRBJ1-4; V gene: TRBV7-2; D gene: -; clone size: -
CDR3 DNA: TGTGCCAGCAGTCGGGGTATTGGGGATCAGCCCCAGCATTTT; CDR3 protein: CASSRGIGDQPQHF; J gene: TRBJ1-5; V gene: TRBV6-5; D gene: -; clone size: once
CDR3 DNA: TGTGCCAGCAGACGACTCCAAGAGCAGTACTTC; CDR3 protein: CASRRLQEQYF; J gene: TRBJ2-7; V gene: TRBV6-5; D gene: -; clone size: -
CDR3 DNA: TGTGCCAGCAGTTTAAGGGGGAACTACAATGAGCAGTTCTTC; CDR3 protein: CASSLRGNYNEQFF; J gene: TRBJ2-1; V gene: TRBV27; D gene: -; clone size: -
CDR3 DNA: TGCGCCAGCAGCTCTGCAGGGGGTCCTGAAGCTTTCTTT; CDR3 protein: CASSSAGGPEAFF; J gene: TRBJ1-1; V gene: TRBV5-1; D gene: TRBD1; clone size: -